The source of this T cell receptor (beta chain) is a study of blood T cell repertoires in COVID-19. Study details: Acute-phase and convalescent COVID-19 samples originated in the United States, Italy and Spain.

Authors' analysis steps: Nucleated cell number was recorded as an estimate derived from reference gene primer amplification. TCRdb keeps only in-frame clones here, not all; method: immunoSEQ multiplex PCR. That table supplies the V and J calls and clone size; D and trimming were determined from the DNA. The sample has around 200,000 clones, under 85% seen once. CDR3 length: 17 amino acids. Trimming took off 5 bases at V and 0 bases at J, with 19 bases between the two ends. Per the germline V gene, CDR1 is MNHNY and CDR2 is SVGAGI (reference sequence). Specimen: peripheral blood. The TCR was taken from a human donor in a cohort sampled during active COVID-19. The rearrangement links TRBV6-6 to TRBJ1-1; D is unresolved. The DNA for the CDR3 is TGTGCCAGCAGTCAATATAGAGCCCGGAGATTGAACACTGAAGCTTTCTTT. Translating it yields CASSQYRARRLNTEAFF.